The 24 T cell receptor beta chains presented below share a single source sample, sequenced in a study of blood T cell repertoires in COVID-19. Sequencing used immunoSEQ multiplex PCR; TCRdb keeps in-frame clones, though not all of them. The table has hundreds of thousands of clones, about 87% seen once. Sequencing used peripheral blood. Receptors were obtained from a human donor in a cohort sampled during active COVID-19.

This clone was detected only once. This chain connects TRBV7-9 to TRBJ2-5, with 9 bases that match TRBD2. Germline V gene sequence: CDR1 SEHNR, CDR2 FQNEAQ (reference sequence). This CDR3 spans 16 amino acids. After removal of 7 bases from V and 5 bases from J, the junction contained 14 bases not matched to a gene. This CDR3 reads CASIMWREGHRETQYF. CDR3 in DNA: TGTGCCAGCATCATGTGGCGGGAGGGCCATCGGGAGACCCAGTACTTC.

CDR3 residues: CASSEELAGGLGEQFF. CDR3 coding DNA: TGTGCCAGCAGTGAAGAGCTAGCGGGAGGACTAGGTGAGCAGTTCTTC. The chain carries TRBV6-1 and TRBJ2-1, with 11 nucleotides matching TRBD2. The CDR3 covers 16 residues. V was pared by 1 base and J by 9 bases, with 8 bases of the junction left unmatched. From germline, CDR1 is MNHNS and CDR2 SASEGT.

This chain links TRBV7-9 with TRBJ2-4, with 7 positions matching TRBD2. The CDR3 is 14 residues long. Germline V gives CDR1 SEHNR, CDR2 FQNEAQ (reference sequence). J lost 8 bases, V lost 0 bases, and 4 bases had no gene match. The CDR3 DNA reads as TGTGCCAGCAGCTTAGCAGGTCGGGAGGACATTCAGTACTTC. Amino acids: CASSLAGREDIQYF.

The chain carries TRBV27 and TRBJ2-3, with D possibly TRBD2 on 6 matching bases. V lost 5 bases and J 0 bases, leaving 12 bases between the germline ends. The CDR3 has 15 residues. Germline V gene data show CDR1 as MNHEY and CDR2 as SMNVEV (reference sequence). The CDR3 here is CASSLGGTSTDTQYF. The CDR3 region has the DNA TGTGCCAGCAGTCTCGGGGGAACTAGCACAGATACGCAGTATTTT.

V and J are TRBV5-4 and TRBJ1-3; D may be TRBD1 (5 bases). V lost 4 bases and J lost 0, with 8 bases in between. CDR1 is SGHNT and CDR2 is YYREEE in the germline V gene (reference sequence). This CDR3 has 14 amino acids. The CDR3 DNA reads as TGTGCCAGCAGCGCAACAGGCTCTGGAAACACCATATATTTT. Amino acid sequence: CASSATGSGNTIYF.

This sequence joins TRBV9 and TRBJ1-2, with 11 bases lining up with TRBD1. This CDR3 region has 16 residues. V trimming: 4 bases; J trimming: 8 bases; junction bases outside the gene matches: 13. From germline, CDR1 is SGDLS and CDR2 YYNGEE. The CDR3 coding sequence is TGTGCCAGCAGCCAGATGGGACAGGGGGAGCCGGGCGGCTACACCTTC. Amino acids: CASSQMGQGEPGGYTF.

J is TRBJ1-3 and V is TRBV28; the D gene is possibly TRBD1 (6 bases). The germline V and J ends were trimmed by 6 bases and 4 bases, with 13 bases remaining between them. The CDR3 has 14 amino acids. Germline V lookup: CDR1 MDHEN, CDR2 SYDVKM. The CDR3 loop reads CASRRRGAGNTIYF. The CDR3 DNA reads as TGTGCCAGCAGGAGACGGGGGGCCGGAAACACCATATATTTT.

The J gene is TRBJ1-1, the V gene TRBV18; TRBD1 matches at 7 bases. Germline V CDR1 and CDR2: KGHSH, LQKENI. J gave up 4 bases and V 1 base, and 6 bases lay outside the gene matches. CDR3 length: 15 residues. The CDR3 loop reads CASSPLTRQGTEAFF. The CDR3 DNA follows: TGTGCCAGCTCACCACTCACCCGACAGGGCACTGAAGCTTTCTTT.

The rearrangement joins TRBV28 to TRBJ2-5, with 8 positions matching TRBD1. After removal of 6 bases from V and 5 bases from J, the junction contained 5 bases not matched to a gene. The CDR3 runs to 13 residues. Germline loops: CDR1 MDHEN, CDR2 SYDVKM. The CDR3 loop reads CASRGQGEETQYF. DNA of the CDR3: TGTGCCAGCAGAGGACAGGGCGAGGAGACCCAGTACTTC.

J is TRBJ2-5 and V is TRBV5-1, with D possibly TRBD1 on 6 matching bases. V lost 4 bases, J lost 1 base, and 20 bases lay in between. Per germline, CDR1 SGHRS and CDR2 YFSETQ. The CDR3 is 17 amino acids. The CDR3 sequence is CASSRLPGQRSQETQYF. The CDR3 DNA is TGCGCCAGCAGCCGACTGCCGGGACAACGGTCCCAAGAGACCCAGTACTTC.

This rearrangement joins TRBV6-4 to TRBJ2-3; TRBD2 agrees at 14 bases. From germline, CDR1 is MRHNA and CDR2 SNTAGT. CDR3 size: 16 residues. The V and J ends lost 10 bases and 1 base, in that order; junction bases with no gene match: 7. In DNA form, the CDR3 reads TGTGCCAACGGGACTAGCGGGAGCCATCGCACAGATACGCAGTATTTT. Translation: CANGTSGSHRTDTQYF.

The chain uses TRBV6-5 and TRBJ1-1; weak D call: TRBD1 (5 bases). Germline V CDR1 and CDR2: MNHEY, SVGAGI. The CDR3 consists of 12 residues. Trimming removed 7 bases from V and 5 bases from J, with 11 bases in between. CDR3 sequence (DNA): TGTGCCAGCACCGGGGGGAATACTGAAGCTTTCTTT. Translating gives CASTGGNTEAFF.

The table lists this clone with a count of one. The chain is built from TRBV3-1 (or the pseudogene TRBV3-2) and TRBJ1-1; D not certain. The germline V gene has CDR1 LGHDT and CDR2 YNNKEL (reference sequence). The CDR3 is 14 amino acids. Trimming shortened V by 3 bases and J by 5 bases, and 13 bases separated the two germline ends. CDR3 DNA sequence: TGTGCCAGCAGCCAGAGGGCAGGAGGAACTGAAGCTTTCTTT. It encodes CASSQRAGGTEAFF.

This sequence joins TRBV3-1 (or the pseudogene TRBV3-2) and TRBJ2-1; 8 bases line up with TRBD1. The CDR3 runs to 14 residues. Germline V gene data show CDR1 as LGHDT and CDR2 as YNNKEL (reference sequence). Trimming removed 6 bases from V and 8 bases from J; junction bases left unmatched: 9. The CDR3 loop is CASRRAGGQDEQFF. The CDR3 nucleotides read TGTGCCAGCAGGCGAGCAGGGGGCCAGGATGAGCAGTTCTTC.

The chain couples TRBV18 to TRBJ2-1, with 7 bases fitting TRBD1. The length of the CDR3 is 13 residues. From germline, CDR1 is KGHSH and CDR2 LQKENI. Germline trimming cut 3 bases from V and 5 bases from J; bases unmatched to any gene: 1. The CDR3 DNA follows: TGTGCCAGCTCACCTGGACAGGACAATGAGCAGTTCTTC. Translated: CASSPGQDNEQFF.

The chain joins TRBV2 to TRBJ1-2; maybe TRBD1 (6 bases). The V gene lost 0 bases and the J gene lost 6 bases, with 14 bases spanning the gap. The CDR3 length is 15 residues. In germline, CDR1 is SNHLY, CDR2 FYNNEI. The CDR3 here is CASSEAPRGADGYTF. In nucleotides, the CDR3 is TGTGCCAGCAGTGAAGCGCCCCGGGGGGCAGATGGCTACACCTTC.

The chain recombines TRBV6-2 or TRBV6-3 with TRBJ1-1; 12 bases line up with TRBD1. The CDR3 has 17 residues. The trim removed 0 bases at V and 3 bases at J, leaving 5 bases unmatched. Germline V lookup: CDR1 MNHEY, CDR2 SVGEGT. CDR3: CASSYSGQGAKHTEAFF. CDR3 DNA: TGTGCCAGCAGTTACTCGGGACAGGGGGCGAAACACACTGAAGCTTTCTTT.

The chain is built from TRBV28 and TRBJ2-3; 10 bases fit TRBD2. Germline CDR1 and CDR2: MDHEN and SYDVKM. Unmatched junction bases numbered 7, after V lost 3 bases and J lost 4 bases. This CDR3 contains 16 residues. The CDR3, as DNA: TGTGCCAGCAGTTTTGCCGGACTAGCGGATGCAGATACGCAGTATTTT. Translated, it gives CASSFAGLADADTQYF.

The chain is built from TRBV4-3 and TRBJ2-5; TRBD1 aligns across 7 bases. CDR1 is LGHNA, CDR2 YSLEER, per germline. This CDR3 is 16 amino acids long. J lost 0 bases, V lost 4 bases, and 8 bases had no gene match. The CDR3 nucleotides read TGCGCCAGCAGCCCAGGGACAGTCGGAGACCAAGAGACCCAGTACTTC. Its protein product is CASSPGTVGDQETQYF.

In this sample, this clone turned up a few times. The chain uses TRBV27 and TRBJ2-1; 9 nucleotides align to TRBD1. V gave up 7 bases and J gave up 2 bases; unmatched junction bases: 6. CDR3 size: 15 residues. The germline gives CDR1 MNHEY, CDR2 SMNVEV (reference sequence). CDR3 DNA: TGTGCCAGCACCTTGGACAGGGGAGCCTACAATGAGCAGTTCTTC. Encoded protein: CASTLDRGAYNEQFF.

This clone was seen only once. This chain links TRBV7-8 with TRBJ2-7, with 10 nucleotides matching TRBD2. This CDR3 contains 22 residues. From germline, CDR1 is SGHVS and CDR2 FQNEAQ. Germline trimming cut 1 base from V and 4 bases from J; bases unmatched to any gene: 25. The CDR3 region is CASSLDRPPASGSRVGEYEQYF. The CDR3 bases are TGTGCCAGCAGCTTAGACCGCCCCCCGGCTAGCGGGAGTAGGGTGGGAGAGTACGAGCAGTACTTC.

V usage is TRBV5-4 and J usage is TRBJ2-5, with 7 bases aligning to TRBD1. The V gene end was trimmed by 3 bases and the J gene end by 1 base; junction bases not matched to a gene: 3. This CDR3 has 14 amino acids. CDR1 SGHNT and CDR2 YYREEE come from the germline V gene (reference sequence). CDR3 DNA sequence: TGTGCCAGCAGCTGGACAGGTCCCCAAGAGACCCAGTACTTC. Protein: CASSWTGPQETQYF.

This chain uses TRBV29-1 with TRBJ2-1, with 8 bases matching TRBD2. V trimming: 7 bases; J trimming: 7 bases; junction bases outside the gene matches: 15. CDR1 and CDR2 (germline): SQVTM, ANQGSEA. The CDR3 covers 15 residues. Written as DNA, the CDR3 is TGCAGCGCCGCGGTGTCCAGCGGGGGAGCAAATGAGCAGTTCTTC. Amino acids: CSAAVSSGGANEQFF.

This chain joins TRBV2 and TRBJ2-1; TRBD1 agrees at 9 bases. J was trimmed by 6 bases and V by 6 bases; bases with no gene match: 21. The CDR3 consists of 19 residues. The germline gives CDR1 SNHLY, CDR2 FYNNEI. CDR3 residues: CASSRSGPRGTGRVNEQFF. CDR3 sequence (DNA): TGTGCCAGCAGCCGAAGTGGGCCCAGAGGGACAGGGAGGGTCAATGAGCAGTTCTTC. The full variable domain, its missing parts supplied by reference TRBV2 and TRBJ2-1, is EPEVTQTPSHQVTQMGQEVILRCVPISNHLYFYWYRQILGQKVEFLVSFYNNEISEKSEIFDDQFSVERPDGSNFTLKIRSTKLEDSAMYFCASSRSGPRGTGRVNEQFFGPGTRLTVL.